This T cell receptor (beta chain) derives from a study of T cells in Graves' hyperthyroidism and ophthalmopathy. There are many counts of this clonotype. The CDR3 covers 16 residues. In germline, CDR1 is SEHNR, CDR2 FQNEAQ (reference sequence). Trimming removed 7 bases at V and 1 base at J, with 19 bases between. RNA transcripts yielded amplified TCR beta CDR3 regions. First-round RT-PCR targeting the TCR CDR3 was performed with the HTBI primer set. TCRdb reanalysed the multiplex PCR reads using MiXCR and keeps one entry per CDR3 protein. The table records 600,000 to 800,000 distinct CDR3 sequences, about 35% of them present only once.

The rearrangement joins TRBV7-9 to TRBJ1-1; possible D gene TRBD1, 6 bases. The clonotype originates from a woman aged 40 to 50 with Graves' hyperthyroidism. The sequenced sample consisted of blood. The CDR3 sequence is CASMTSRGVENTEAFF. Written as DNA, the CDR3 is TGTGCCAGCATGACGAGCAGGGGAGTGGAGAACACTGAAGCTTTCTTT.